The 22 T cell receptor beta chains listed next were all sequenced from one sample in a study. TCRdb redid the calling of the RT-PCR reads with MiXCR, one entry per CDR3 protein. The sample includes hundreds of thousands of distinct CDR3 sequences, around 14% of them seen just once. Sequencing was carried out using memory CD4+ T cells from blood. The origin of the receptors is a female donor in good health, serving as a healthy control.

In its sample, this clonotype was seen many times. V gene TRBV12-3 or TRBV12-4 combines with J gene TRBJ1-2; no firm D call. The V end was cut by 7 bases, the J end by 8 bases, with 17 bases between. This CDR3 comprises 13 residues. The CDR3 bases are TGTGCCAGCAACGTAAGGGTTTCAGGCGGCTACACCTTC. Residues: CASNVRVSGGYTF.

J is TRBJ1-1 and V is TRBV7-2, with a possible D match to TRBD1 (5 bases). CDR3 length equals 16 residues. CDR1 is SGHTA and CDR2 is FQGNSA in the germline V gene. Trimming shortened V by 3 bases and J by 3 bases, and 17 bases separated the two germline ends. DNA of the CDR3: TGTGCCAGCAGCTTCGGAGGGCAGGGAGTTGACACTGAAGCTTTCTTT. Translated, it gives CASSFGGQGVDTEAFF.

This clonotype has more than one count but fewer than ten. The V call is TRBV28, the J call TRBJ2-2; tentatively, D is TRBD1 (6 bases). V was clipped by 5 bases and J by 6 bases, with 16 bases between them. There are 15 residues in the CDR3. CDR1 and CDR2 from the germline V gene are MDHEN and SYDVKM. CDR3 residues: CASSPTGPGSGELFF. The CDR3, as DNA: TGTGCCAGCAGTCCAACAGGGCCCGGGTCCGGGGAGCTGTTTTTT.

This clonotype has at least ten counts. V and J are TRBV20-1 and TRBJ2-4, with D uncertain. The germline gives CDR1 DFQATT, CDR2 SNEGSKA (reference sequence). The CDR3 is 12 amino acids. V lost 0 bases to trimming and J lost 11 bases, with 11 bases between them. The CDR3 region is CSARDKPRVQYF. DNA of the CDR3: TGCAGTGCTAGAGATAAGCCCCGTGTTCAGTACTTC.

This chain connects TRBV20-1 to TRBJ2-1; TRBD2 agrees at 12 bases. The germline CDR1 and CDR2 sequences are DFQATT and SNEGSKA (reference sequence). The CDR3 is 15 amino acids. J lost 5 bases, V lost 6 bases, and 8 bases had no gene match. The CDR3 sequence is CSARPGLAGDNEQFF. CDR3 nucleotides: TGCAGTGCCCGTCCGGGACTAGCGGGTGACAATGAGCAGTTCTTC.

This clonotype was observed a handful of times. J is TRBJ2-3 and V is TRBV6-2 or TRBV6-3; TRBD1 agrees at 8 bases. This CDR3 spans 17 amino acids. Trimming removed 6 bases from V and 1 base from J; junction bases left unmatched: 12. Germline values: CDR1 MNHEY, CDR2 SVGEGT. The CDR3 DNA sequence: TGTGCCAGCAGAGGCGGCGCCGGGACAGGAGGCACAGATACGCAGTATTTT. Translation gives CASRGGAGTGGTDTQYF.

There are a few counts of this clonotype. The J gene is TRBJ2-5, the V gene TRBV3-1, with 7 bases matching TRBD1. Trimming took 1 base from V and 6 from J; bases not matched to a gene: 5. The CDR3 is 14 amino acids. The germline V gene has CDR1 LGHDT and CDR2 YNNKEL (reference sequence). CDR3 in amino acids: CASSQGTGWKTQYF. Written as DNA, the CDR3 is TGTGCCAGCAGCCAAGGGACAGGTTGGAAGACCCAGTACTTC.

This clonotype was counted a single time. The chain links TRBV11-2 to TRBJ1-1; TRBD1 is a possible D gene (6 bases). Trimming left V 1 base short and J 1 base short, with 16 bases between. The CDR3 contains 17 residues. The germline gives CDR1 SGHAT, CDR2 FQNNGV. CDR3: CASSLAVRGGANTEAFF. CDR3 in DNA: TGTGCCAGCAGCTTAGCTGTCAGGGGAGGGGCGAACACTGAAGCTTTCTTT.

The sample holds many counts of this clonotype. V and J are TRBV5-5 and TRBJ1-1; D uncertain. V lost 0 bases and J 0 bases, leaving 12 bases between the germline ends. Germline CDR1 and CDR2: SGHKS and YYEKEE (reference sequence). CDR3 size: 16 residues. This CDR3 is CASSLAFEYLNTEAFF. CDR3 nucleotides: TGTGCCAGCAGCTTGGCCTTTGAATACTTGAACACTGAAGCTTTCTTT.

This clonotype was counted ten times or more. V is TRBV4-1 and J is TRBJ2-3; D gene uncertain. The V end was cut by 1 base, the J end by 7 bases, with 3 bases between. The germline gives CDR1 MGHRA, CDR2 YSYEKL. CDR3 size: 11 residues. CDR3 sequence: CASSQANTQYF. DNA for the CDR3: TGCGCCAGCAGCCAAGCAAATACGCAGTATTTT.

The chain is built from TRBV5-5 and TRBJ2-5; perhaps D is TRBD1 or TRBD2 (5 bases each). The length of the CDR3 is 13 residues. Looked up from germline, CDR1 is SGHKS and CDR2 is YYEKEE (reference sequence). V lost 5 bases and J 7 bases, leaving 15 bases between the germline ends. CDR3 nucleotide sequence: TGTGCCAGCAGTTACGGGACCGGAGGGACCCAGTACTTC. Its protein product is CASSYGTGGTQYF.

As concerns this clonotype: A read error may be the cause here, since a much bigger clone is one base away. The genes are TRBV5-1 and TRBJ1-2; weak D call: TRBD1 (6 bases). CDR1 is SGHRS, CDR2 YFSETQ, per germline. CDR3 length equals 15 residues. CDR3 nucleotides: TGCGCCAGCATCTTGGGTCCGGGGGCGTCCTATGGCTACACCTTC. Protein sequence: CASILGPGASYGYTF.

This clonotype was seen more than once but under ten times. This chain connects TRBV6-6 to TRBJ1-1; 9 bases agree with TRBD1. The CDR3 loop spans 13 amino acids. Germline assignment: CDR1 MNHNY and CDR2 SVGAGI (reference sequence). J gave up 3 bases and V 7 bases, and 3 bases lay outside the gene matches. CDR3 sequence reads: CASIRTGDTEAFF. The DNA for the CDR3 is TGTGCCAGCATTCGGACAGGGGACACTGAAGCTTTCTTT.

This chain connects TRBV9 to TRBJ1-1, with no clear D. The V gene's germline CDR1 is SGDLS and CDR2 YYNGEE. There are 15 residues in the CDR3. Trimming removed 0 bases at V and 0 bases at J, with 9 bases between. CDR3 loop: CASSVAIQVNTEAFF. CDR3 DNA sequence: TGTGCCAGCAGCGTAGCAATCCAGGTGAACACTGAAGCTTTCTTT.

This chain connects TRBV20-1 to TRBJ1-3; D is uncertain. The CDR3 has 14 amino acids. Germline V CDR1 and CDR2: DFQATT, SNEGSKA (reference sequence). The V and J ends lost 1 base and 4 bases respectively, with 11 bases between them. For the CDR3, the DNA is TGCAGTGCTAGAGCCACACCGGGGGGAAACACCATATATTTT. Translating gives CSARATPGGNTIYF.

This rearrangement joins TRBV5-1 to TRBJ2-5; a possible D gene is TRBD2 (7 bases). Per the germline V gene, CDR1 is SGHRS and CDR2 is YFSETQ. Trimming took off 4 bases at V and 7 bases at J, with 20 bases between the two ends. There are 15 residues in the CDR3. The CDR3 coding sequence is TGCGCCAGCAGCAAGGGCGGGGGCCCAGACAGGACCCAGTACTTC. Protein: CASSKGGGPDRTQYF. The variable domain in full, with the rest retrieved from reference TRBV5-1 and TRBJ2-5, is KAGVTQTPRYLIKTRGQQVTLSCSPISGHRSVSWYQQTPGQGLQFLFEYFSETQRNKGNFPGRFSGRQFSNSRSEMNVSTLELGDSALYLCASSKGGGPDRTQYFGPGTRLLVL.

The sample holds many counts of this clonotype. The CDR3 DNA reads TGTGCCATCAGTAACGGGGGAGTGGCCAAAAACATTCAGTACTTC. Its protein product is CAISNGGVAKNIQYF. J is TRBJ2-4 and V is TRBV10-3; TRBD2 might be the D (6 bases). The germline CDR1 and CDR2 sequences are ENHRY and SYGVKD. The CDR3 loop spans 15 amino acids. V was pared by 5 bases and J by 1 base, with 12 bases between.

This clonotype was detected only a few times. This chain connects TRBV20-1 to TRBJ1-6, with TRBD1 identical over 7 bases. The germline gives CDR1 DFQATT, CDR2 SNEGSKA (reference sequence). The CDR3 runs 15 residues. Trimming at V came to 5 bases and at J to 7 bases, leaving 11 bases not matched to a gene. CDR3 bases: TGCAGTGCTCCCCAGGGGGAATTGCTAAATTCACCCCTCCACTTT. Protein product: CSAPQGELLNSPLHF.

This clonotype was found a few times. The rearrangement joins TRBV5-1 to TRBJ1-3; 8 positions agree with TRBD1. V dropped 1 base and J dropped 0; count of bases not matched to a gene: 3. The CDR3 is made up of 16 amino acids. CDR1 is SGHRS, CDR2 YFSETQ, per germline. CDR3 sequence (DNA): TGCGCCAGCAGCTTGACAGGACAGGGCTCTGGAAACACCATATATTTT. Its translation is CASSLTGQGSGNTIYF.

The chain combines TRBV7-2 with TRBJ2-5; D may be TRBD2 (5 bases). This CDR3 contains 14 residues. Germline values: CDR1 SGHTA, CDR2 FQGNSA. V was cut by 0 bases and J by 12 bases, with 17 bases left in between. This chain's CDR3 is CASSLARSGTPEYF. DNA of the CDR3: TGTGCCAGCAGCTTAGCGCGGAGCGGCACACCAGAGTACTTC.

This clonotype was found many times. The CDR3 spells CASSSSSTDTQYF. CDR3 nucleotides: TGTGCCAGCAGTTCCTCTAGCACAGATACGCAGTATTTT. The chain uses TRBV18 and TRBJ2-3, with D unresolved. The CDR3 runs 13 residues. From germline, CDR1 is KGHSH and CDR2 LQKENI. The V end lost 8 bases, the J end lost 0 bases, and 9 bases lay between the germline ends.

V and J are TRBV24-1 and TRBJ1-5; no clear D gene. CDR3 length: 15 residues. CDR1 and CDR2 from the germline V gene are KGHDR and SFDVKD. The V and J ends lost 6 bases and 5 bases respectively, with 16 bases between them. The CDR3 DNA reads TGTGCCACCAGTTCTGGGTCTGGGTGGGATCAGCCCCAGCATTTT. It specifies CATSSGSGWDQPQHF.